This T cell receptor (beta chain) emerged from a study of PD-L1 blockade in urothelial cancer. The assay was immunoSEQ multiplex PCR, and TCRdb's table has in-frame clones only and misses some. The sample yields tens of thousands of clones, just over 85% seen once. This CDR3 region has 11 residues. The germline V and J ends were trimmed by 7 bases and 6 bases, with 9 bases remaining between them. Germline V gives CDR1 SQVTM, CDR2 ANQGSEA. Sequencing used PBMCs, obtained around atezolizumab (anti-PD-L1) treatment. This receptor was identified in a man between 45 and 60 years old with urothelial cancer. The chain joins TRBV29-1 to TRBJ2-2, with D unresolved. The CDR3: CSALTAGELFF. The DNA of the CDR3 is TGCAGCGCTTTAACGGCCGGGGAGCTGTTTTTT.